A selection of T cell receptor beta chains follows, all from one sample in a study of T cell responses to AZD1222 COVID-19 vaccine. Profiling relied on immunoSEQ multiplex PCR, and the TCRdb table lists in-frame clones only, not all of them. The table records some 100,000 clones, about 83% of them present only once. The sample here was peripheral blood, taken on day 0 of AZD1222 vaccination. The receptors stem from an adult in good health. Both conserved end residues are part of each CDR3. A D gene is named only where the DNA matches it firmly. Only part of the rows carry a size: once, few, many, or a class if the clone is expanded.

once	TRBV7-2	TRBJ1-5	.	TGTGCCAGCAGCTCCGACATCGGGGCAGTCACTAGCAATCAGCCCCAGCATTTT	CASSSDIGAVTSNQPQHF
.	TRBV20-1	TRBJ1-6	TRBD1	TGCAGTGCTAGTCCAGGGGGTCCCCGGGATTCACCCCTCCACTTT	CSASPGGPRDSPLHF
.	TRBV7-9	TRBJ1-4	TRBD1	TGTGCCAGCAGTCAAACAGGGGGTTCGGAAAAACTGTTTTTT	CASSQTGGSEKLFF
.	TRBV3-1/TRBV3-2	TRBJ1-2	.	TGTGCCAGCAGCCAAGAGACAGGTTCCGTCGCCTATGGCTACACCTTC	CASSQETGSVAYGYTF
few	TRBV5-4	TRBJ2-7	TRBD2	TGTGCCAGCAGCTTGGGGCAGGTCGGGGGGGCGTTGATCGGGTACGAGCAGTACTTC	CASSLGQVGGALIGYEQYF
few	TRBV7-3	TRBJ1-6	.	TGTGCCAGCAGCCCTGGACCAGGTTCACCCCTCCACTTT	CASSPGPGSPLHF
.	TRBV7-3	TRBJ2-1	.	TGTGCCAGCAGCTTAATCGGGGCCTGGAATGAGCAGTTCTTC	CASSLIGAWNEQFF
.	TRBV6-5	TRBJ1-1	.	TGTGCCAGCCTGAGGGAAGGCAGGATGAACACTGAAGCTTTCTTT	CASLREGRMNTEAFF
.	TRBV28	TRBJ1-4	TRBD1	TGTGCCAGCAGTTTGAGACAGGGTACTATCAAACTGTTTTTT	CASSLRQGTIKLFF
.	TRBV5-1	TRBJ2-2	.	TGCGCCAGCAGCTTGATTAGCCGGGGGACCGGGGAGCTGTTTTTT	CASSLISRGTGELFF
.	TRBV11-3	TRBJ2-7	TRBD1	TGTGCCAGCAGCTCACAGGGGAGCTCCTACGAGCAGTACTTC	CASSSQGSSYEQYF
.	TRBV28	TRBJ1-1	.	TGTGCCAGCAGTTTAGTTACCGGGGGTTTTGAAGCTTTCTTT	CASSLVTGGFEAFF
.	TRBV10-3	TRBJ1-6	.	TGTGCCATCAGGGAGCCCCATTCACCCCTCCACTTT	CAIREPHSPLHF
.	TRBV5-5	TRBJ1-5	.	TGTGCCAGCAGCTTGGACACCAATAGCAATCAGCCCCAGCATTTT	CASSLDTNSNQPQHF
.	TRBV7-2	TRBJ1-1	TRBD1	TGTGCCAGCAGCGACGAGGGACAGGGGAGTACTGAAGCTTTCTTT	CASSDEGQGSTEAFF
.	TRBV6-5	TRBJ1-2	.	TGTGCCAGCAGTTACTCCGGACAGCCAACTCTGGAAGGCTACACCTTC	CASSYSGQPTLEGYTF
.	TRBV28	TRBJ1-6	.	TGTGCCAGCAGGATTACTAATTCACCCCTCCACTTT	CASRITNSPLHF
.	TRBV18	TRBJ1-1	TRBD1	TGTGCCAGCTCACCCGGACAGGGTCGGGGAAACACTGAAGCTTTCTTT	CASSPGQGRGNTEAFF
.	TRBV19	TRBJ2-2	TRBD2	TGTGCCAGTAGTATCGTACTAGCGGGGGGGACCGGGGAGCTGTTTTTT	CASSIVLAGGTGELFF
once	TRBV5-1	TRBJ2-7	.	TGCGCCAGCAGCTTAGACAGCCCCTACGAGCAGTACTTC	CASSLDSPYEQYF
.	TRBV9	TRBJ2-1	TRBD2	TGTGCCAGCGGGGGGGACTACAATGAGCAGTTCTTC	CASGGDYNEQFF
.	TRBV24-1	TRBJ1-2	.	TGTGCCATCAGCCAGGGGCTGGAGAGAGGCTACACCTTC	CAISQGLERGYTF
.	TRBV7-9	TRBJ2-2	.	TGTGCCAGCAACAGCAAGCACACCGGGGAGCTGTTTTTT	CASNSKHTGELFF
.	TRBV2	TRBJ1-2	TRBD1	TGTGCCAGCAGCCCATCCGGGACAGGGGGCTTCTATGGCTACACCTTC	CASSPSGTGGFYGYTF
once	TRBV6-1	TRBJ1-5	.	TGTGCCAGCAGTGAAGCATTTCGGCAGGCCCGTCAATGGTTGCCCCAGCATTTT	CASSEAFRQARQWLPQHF
.	TRBV7-2	TRBJ1-2	TRBD1	TGTGCCAGCAGCCTGCCACGGGGACAGTCTAACTATGGCTACACCTTC	CASSLPRGQSNYGYTF
.	TRBV7-9	TRBJ1-5	.	TGTGCCAGCAGTAAATTATATAGCAATCAGCCCCAGCATTTT	CASSKLYSNQPQHF
.	TRBV5-1	TRBJ1-2	.	TGCGCCAGCAGCTTGGATACAGACACAATTTATGGCTACACCTTC	CASSLDTDTIYGYTF
.	TRBV5-1	TRBJ2-2	.	TGCGCCACCAAAAGTGGGGTGGACACCGGGGAGCTGTTTTTT	CATKSGVDTGELFF
few	TRBV19	TRBJ1-5	TRBD1	TGTGCCTCCGCCCCGACAGGGGGGCATCAGCCCCAGCATTTT	CASAPTGGHQPQHF
.	TRBV4-3	TRBJ1-1	TRBD1	TGCGCCAGCAGCAATCAACAGGGGGTGAACACTGAAGCTTTCTTT	CASSNQQGVNTEAFF
.	TRBV5-1	TRBJ1-2	.	TGCGCCAGCAGCTTGGCCCAAACAGGCGCAGGTGGCTACACCTTC	CASSLAQTGAGGYTF
.	TRBV6-2/TRBV6-3	TRBJ1-1	TRBD1	TGTGCCAGCAGCCGACAGGGAACTGAAGCTTTCTTT	CASSRQGTEAFF
.	TRBV5-1	TRBJ2-3	.	TGCGCCAGCAGCTTGGAGGCTCCAAACCTAGATACGCAGTATTTT	CASSLEAPNLDTQYF
.	TRBV7-2	TRBJ2-3	.	TGTGCCAGCAGCTTAGGGGGAGGCGCAGATACGCAGTATTTT	CASSLGGGADTQYF
.	TRBV6-5	TRBJ2-1	.	TGTGCCAGCAGTCCGCGTTTTGCTAAAGATGAGCAGTTCTTC	CASSPRFAKDEQFF
.	TRBV18	TRBJ1-2	TRBD1	TGTGCCAGCTCACCAGCAGGGGGGCACTATGGCTACACCTTC	CASSPAGGHYGYTF
.	TRBV4-2	TRBJ1-4	.	TGTGCCAGCAGCCAAGGGGGGGGGACTAATGAAAAACTGTTTTTT	CASSQGGGTNEKLFF
.	TRBV19	TRBJ1-3	TRBD1	TGTGCCAGTAGTCCAGGGGGGGGGAACCCTGGAAACACCATATATTTT	CASSPGGGNPGNTIYF
.	TRBV5-1	TRBJ1-5	.	TGCGCCAGCAGCTTGGAAGGACAAGGAAATCAGCCCCAGCATTTT	CASSLEGQGNQPQHF
.	TRBV7-9	TRBJ1-2	.	TGTGCCAGCAGCTTAGATACTATTGGACCGGCCGCCTATGGCTACACCTTC	CASSLDTIGPAAYGYTF
.	TRBV19	TRBJ1-2	.	TGTGCCAGTAGACTTCCAGGGGTCTATGGCTACACCTTC	CASRLPGVYGYTF
.	TRBV7-9	TRBJ2-2	TRBD1	TGTGCCAGCAGCTGGACAGGGCAAACCGGGGAGCTGTTTTTT	CASSWTGQTGELFF
.	TRBV11-3	TRBJ2-3	TRBD2	TGTGCCAGCAGCTTAGGGCCCCGGGGGGGCTTAGATACGCAGTATTTT	CASSLGPRGGLDTQYF
.	TRBV4-3	TRBJ2-7	.	TGCGCCAGCAGCCAAGACGTAGGACGGAACTCCTACGAGCAGTACTTC	CASSQDVGRNSYEQYF
once	TRBV2	TRBJ1-4	.	TGTGCCAGCAAAGCCGGATATAATGAAAAACTGTTTTTT	CASKAGYNEKLFF
.	TRBV12-3/TRBV12-4	TRBJ1-1	.	TGTGCCAGCACGAGAGGACAAGTCGAAGCTTTCTTT	CASTRGQVEAFF
once	TRBV29-1	TRBJ2-7	.	TGCAGCGTTGGGCAGGGATCCTACGAGCAGTACTTC	CSVGQGSYEQYF
.	TRBV9	TRBJ2-7	.	TGTGCCAGCAGCGTAGGTTTTACAGGGAGAGGGACCTACGAGCAGTACTTC	CASSVGFTGRGTYEQYF
.	TRBV9	TRBJ1-3	.	TGTGCCAGCAGCCCCCGGGGGGGGGTAGCTGGAAACACCATATATTTT	CASSPRGGVAGNTIYF